This T cell receptor (beta chain) derives from a study of PD-1 blockade in classical Hodgkin lymphoma. All patients experienced relapse after autologous stem cell transplantation, and brentuximab vedotin exposure was variable. Profiling relied on immunoSEQ multiplex PCR, and the TCRdb table lists in-frame clones only, not all of them. This table has about 97,000 clones, over 80% appearing once. In germline, CDR1 is ENHRY, CDR2 SYGVKD. The CDR3 runs 14 residues. Trimming left V 4 bases short and J 7 bases short, with 13 bases between. This chain connects TRBV10-3 to TRBJ2-2; possible D gene TRBD1, 5 bases. The sample was peripheral blood mononuclear cells (PBMCs), taken at baseline. The receptor was isolated from a human donor with classical Hodgkin lymphoma. DNA for the CDR3: TGTGCCATCAGTGCGGTCCAGGGTAACGGGGAGCTGTTTTTT. Translating gives CAISAVQGNGELFF.